A selection of T cell receptor beta chains follows, all from one sample in a study of blood T cell repertoires in COVID-19. TCRdb's copy holds only in-frame clones and misses some; the assay was immunoSEQ multiplex PCR. The sample holds about 73,000 clones; about 80% are singletons and the top ten take 5% to 7%. Specimen: peripheral blood. All receptors derive from a woman between 55 and 75 years old with acute or convalescent COVID-19. CDR3s include the opening cysteine and the closing phenylalanine or tryptophan. The D gene is left open where the match is weak. The listing skips clone size in some rows; elsewhere it reads once, few, many or a size class.

j_call,d_call,v_call,clone_size,cdr3_aa,cdr3_nt
TRBJ2-7,TRBD1,TRBV19,few,CASSIRGQPYEQYF,TGTGCCAGTAGTATTAGGGGACAGCCCTACGAGCAGTACTTC
TRBJ2-1,-,TRBV7-9,-,CASSPGSGDEQFF,TGTGCCAGCAGCCCGGGGAGCGGCGATGAGCAGTTCTTC
TRBJ1-1,-,TRBV7-9,-,CASSLIAQSNTEAFF,TGTGCCAGCAGCTTAATCGCACAGAGTAACACTGAAGCTTTCTTT
TRBJ1-1,TRBD1,TRBV6-2/TRBV6-3,-,CASSYGQGAVTEAFF,TGTGCCAGCAGTTACGGCCAGGGGGCTGTCACTGAAGCTTTCTTT
TRBJ2-3,TRBD2,TRBV7-8,few,CASSFVGEGDTQYF,TGTGCCAGCAGCTTTGTCGGGGAGGGAGATACGCAGTATTTT
TRBJ2-7,-,TRBV19,-,CASSSGRAGPYEQYF,TGTGCCAGTAGTAGCGGCCGCGCCGGCCCCTACGAGCAGTACTTC
TRBJ2-1,TRBD1,TRBV7-2,-,CASSPPGTGNYNEQFF,TGTGCCAGCAGCCCTCCGGGGACAGGGAACTACAATGAGCAGTTCTTC
TRBJ2-2,-,TRBV6-4,-,CASSGVHNTGELFF,TGTGCCAGCTCAGGGGTTCATAACACCGGGGAGCTGTTTTTT
TRBJ1-3,-,TRBV9,-,CASSQDMYSGNTIYF,TGTGCCAGCAGCCAGGACATGTACTCTGGAAACACCATATATTTT
TRBJ2-2,TRBD1,TRBV4-2,-,CASSLRTGTNTGELFF,TGTGCCAGCAGCCTCCGGACAGGAACGAACACCGGGGAGCTGTTTTTT
TRBJ2-2,TRBD2,TRBV19,few,CASSLRTSGGNTGELFF,TGTGCCAGTAGTCTTCGGACTAGCGGGGGGAACACCGGGGAGCTGTTTTTT
TRBJ1-1,-,TRBV18,once,CASSVTTGLNTEAFF,TGTGCCAGCTCAGTCACGACAGGTTTGAACACTGAAGCTTTCTTT
TRBJ2-5,-,TRBV9,-,CASSVGNSQETQYF,TGTGCCAGCAGCGTAGGGAACAGCCAAGAGACCCAGTACTTC
TRBJ2-2,-,TRBV6-2/TRBV6-3,-,CASSPRGTGELFF,TGTGCCAGCAGTCCCCGCGGGACCGGGGAGCTGTTTTTT
TRBJ2-1,TRBD2,TRBV5-5,-,CASSTSGGLSYNEQFF,TGTGCCAGCAGCACTAGCGGGGGACTATCCTACAATGAGCAGTTCTTC
TRBJ2-1,TRBD1,TRBV6-2/TRBV6-3,few,CASSYADRGSGYNEQFF,TGTGCCAGCAGTTACGCTGACAGGGGTTCTGGCTACAATGAGCAGTTCTTC
TRBJ1-4,-,TRBV25-1,-,CASSEFPAANEKLFF,TGTGCCAGCAGTGAATTCCCTGCAGCGAATGAAAAACTGTTTTTT
TRBJ1-5,TRBD1,TRBV6-5,-,CASSPGDSVLQPQHF,TGTGCCAGCAGTCCGGGGGACAGTGTCCTTCAGCCCCAGCATTTT
TRBJ2-2,-,TRBV7-9,-,CASSLRSGNTGELFF,TGTGCCAGCAGCCTCAGATCAGGGAACACCGGGGAGCTGTTTTTT
TRBJ1-2,-,TRBV3-1/TRBV3-2,-,CASSQDLAGASGYTF,TGTGCCAGCAGCCAAGATTTGGCAGGGGCGAGCGGCTACACCTTC
TRBJ1-5,TRBD1,TRBV6-5,-,CASSPQGDQPQHF,TGTGCCAGCAGTCCCCAGGGGGATCAGCCCCAGCATTTT
TRBJ1-2,-,TRBV3-1/TRBV3-2,-,CASSQAPAGGYTF,TGTGCCAGCAGCCAAGCCCCCGCAGGAGGCTACACCTTC
TRBJ1-1,-,TRBV9,once,CASSKGVTAYTEAFF,TGTGCCAGCAGCAAAGGGGTGACGGCGTACACTGAAGCTTTCTTT
TRBJ1-5,-,TRBV19,-,CASNPDSGRDQPQHF,TGTGCCAGTAACCCGGACAGCGGTCGTGATCAGCCCCAGCATTTT
TRBJ1-5,-,TRBV5-6,once,CASSLGSGQPQHF,TGTGCCAGCAGCTTGGGGTCGGGGCAGCCCCAGCATTTT
TRBJ1-2,TRBD1,TRBV24-1,-,CATSDGQGPDYGYTF,TGTGCCACCAGTGACGGACAGGGTCCCGACTATGGCTACACCTTC
TRBJ2-1,TRBD2,TRBV19,once,CASSTPGGGLGDEQFF,TGTGCCAGTAGTACCCCGGGGGGAGGGTTAGGGGATGAGCAGTTCTTC
TRBJ1-2,-,TRBV5-1,-,CASSLGQVAGYTF,TGCGCCAGCAGCTTGGGACAGGTTGCGGGCTACACCTTC
TRBJ2-7,TRBD2,TRBV2,-,CASRGGTSGGHEQYF,TGTGCCAGCAGGGGAGGGACTAGCGGGGGCCACGAGCAGTACTTC
TRBJ2-1,-,TRBV18,-,CASSPPSRGSSNEQFF,TGTGCCAGCTCACCACCGTCTCGGGGGTCGAGCAATGAGCAGTTCTTC
TRBJ1-1,-,TRBV6-1,-,CASSAQGFPEAFF,TGTGCCAGCAGTGCGCAGGGATTTCCTGAAGCTTTCTTT
TRBJ2-7,-,TRBV3-1/TRBV3-2,-,CASSPRTVTSEQYF,TGTGCCAGCAGTCCTCGGACAGTAACCAGCGAGCAGTACTTC
TRBJ1-1,TRBD1,TRBV24-1,-,CATTPSGTATEAFF,TGTGCCACCACTCCTTCCGGGACAGCCACTGAAGCTTTCTTT
TRBJ1-1,-,TRBV27,-,CASSLGRSTEAFF,TGTGCCAGCAGTTTGGGCCGCTCCACTGAAGCTTTCTTT
TRBJ1-3,-,TRBV30,-,CAWSVQGLSGNTIYF,TGTGCCTGGAGTGTACAAGGACTCTCTGGAAACACCATATATTTT
TRBJ2-2,-,TRBV3-1/TRBV3-2,-,CASTRAGDTGELFF,TGTGCCAGCACTCGCGCAGGGGACACCGGGGAGCTGTTTTTT
TRBJ1-2,TRBD1,TRBV19,-,CASSGGTGASDYTF,TGTGCCAGTAGTGGCGGGACAGGGGCCTCAGACTACACCTTC
TRBJ1-2,-,TRBV19,-,CASTSERLPNYGYTF,TGTGCCAGTACATCTGAGAGGCTACCTAACTATGGCTACACCTTC
TRBJ1-2,TRBD1,TRBV5-6,-,CASSRDRQGAYGYTF,TGTGCCAGCAGCCGCGACAGACAGGGCGCCTATGGCTACACCTTC
TRBJ1-1,-,TRBV5-1,-,CASSLDGAMNTEAFF,TGCGCCAGCAGCTTAGACGGAGCCATGAACACTGAAGCTTTCTTT
TRBJ1-6,-,TRBV5-6,-,CASSPVRDKNSPLHF,TGTGCCAGCAGCCCCGTTCGGGACAAGAATTCACCCCTCCACTTT